This TCR beta chain was recorded in a study of OX40 agonist ivuxolimab in advanced cancers. With respect to the entire study: Ivuxolimab, which targeted the costimulatory receptor OX40 (CD134), was an agonistic, fully human IgG2 monoclonal antibody. The paper covers the monotherapy dose-escalation part of the phase I ivuxolimab trial, which included N of about 50 patients. Peripheral TCRbeta sequencing was intended to test whether TCR sequence diversity was altered and clonal T-cell expansion was caused by ivuxolimab. Three dose-escalation patients achieved partial responses, one with hepatocellular carcinoma and two with cutaneous melanoma. Among the roughly 50 dose-escalation patients, about 20 had hepatocellular carcinoma, roughly 15 melanoma, 9 renal cell carcinoma and 9 head and neck cancer. In the dose-escalation cohort, roughly 82% of patients were male, and the mean age was 60 years with a range of about 20 to 80. Patients were allowed to have had prior anti-PD-1, anti-PD-L1 or anti-CTLA-4 therapy, and approximately 40% of the dose-escalation patients had been treated with checkpoint inhibitors. Intravenous ivuxolimab was administered to patients every 2 weeks at six dose levels: 0.01, 0.1, 0.3, 1.5, 3 and 10 mg/kg.

In the case of this clone: Its binding antigen is unknown. Base qualities are missing; no much larger clone stands one base away.

The trial excluded patients who had a history of autoimmune disease or were on systemic immunosuppression. Peripheral blood for TCR sequencing was collected from all dose cohorts at baseline, on cycle 4 day 1, and on cycle 7 day 1. The samples were taken from a phase I, first-in-human, multicenter, open-label dose-escalation trial of ivuxolimab. Adults with locally advanced or metastatic head and neck squamous cell, hepatocellular, melanoma or renal cell carcinoma were enrolled in the trial. Before TCR sequencing, CD4+ T cells and CD8+ T cells were sorted from peripheral blood as separate populations. To sequence the TCRbeta CDR3 region, genomic DNA was isolated from the sorted cells. The immunoSEQ Assay was used to sequence the TCRbeta CDR3 regions. Not all clones reach the TCRdb copy of this immuneACCESS table, which keeps in-frame sequences only. Checked studies attribute under half of the gap to unresolved V genes and leave the rest unexplained. Counted in this sample were 90,000 to 100,000 clones; approximately 90% of them appeared once. The ten largest clones take up 0.79% of the sample.

Broad study findings and their caveats: Low levels of normalized T-cell clonal expansion were also seen in some nonresponding patients. After ivuxolimab, CD8+ T cells had more expanded clones than CD4+ T cells on average. Clonal expansion of both CD4+ and CD8+ blood T cells was observed from baseline to week 6 at doses 0.1 to 3.0 mg/kg. In the 0.1-3.0 mg/kg groups, partial responders had among the lowest normalized peripheral clonal expansion, particularly in CD8+ T cells. The antigen specificity of the peripheral T cells that underwent clonal expansion was not determined.

There are 16 amino acids in the CDR3, from cysteine to phenylalanine inclusive. The only DNA kept is the CDR3, 48 bases in frame from the first base. The germline ends are 12 bases apart after V is trimmed by 1 base and J by 2 bases. In the germline V gene, CDR1 corresponds to KGHSH and CDR2 to LQKENI. The sequences come from CD4+ or CD8+ T cells sorted from blood, collected in a trial of the OX40 agonist ivuxolimab. This sequence originates from an adult with an advanced solid tumor such as melanoma, head and neck, liver or kidney cancer. The sequence joins TRBV18 to TRBJ2-4; TRBD2 is a weak D gene call, 5 bases matching. The nucleotide sequence is given as TGTGCCAGCTCACCACTTCGGGGTGGTTCCAAAAACATTCAGTACTTC. Translated, this is CASSPLRGGSKNIQYF.